The 10 T cell receptor beta chains given below trace back to one sample, sequenced in a study of T cell responses to AZD1222 COVID-19 vaccine. TCRdb's table, derived via immunoSEQ multiplex PCR, lists solely in-frame clones and lacks some. The data hold some 190,000 clones, with around 94% observed a single time. The specimen was peripheral blood, collected 28 days after the second dose of the MenACWY control vaccine. These receptors were obtained from an adult who received the MenACWY meningococcal vaccine as a control.

The CDR3 DNA sequence: TGTGCCAGCAGCTTAGGGGTTGGGGAGCAGTTCTTC. This translates into CASSLGVGEQFF. The chain carries TRBV11-1 and TRBJ2-1; D ambiguous. Per germline, CDR1 SGHAT and CDR2 FQDESV (reference sequence). Trimming left V 1 base short and J 10 bases short, with 8 bases between. There are 12 residues in the CDR3.

The rearrangement links TRBV3-1 (or the pseudogene TRBV3-2) to TRBJ2-6; D unclear. The germline CDR1 and CDR2 sequences are LGHDT and YNNKEL (reference sequence). Between the trimmed V and J ends, which lost 1 base and 1 base, there was a span of 5 bases. CDR3 length: 15 residues. CDR3 DNA sequence: TGTGCCAGCAGCCAAGTCCGGTCTGGGGCCAACGTCCTGACTTTC. Its translation: CASSQVRSGANVLTF.

The V call is TRBV10-3, the J call TRBJ1-1, with TRBD1 identical over 8 bases. CDR3 length: 17 amino acids. CDR1 and CDR2 from the germline V gene are ENHRY and SYGVKD. Trimming at V came to 6 bases and at J to 0 bases, leaving 12 bases not matched to a gene. CDR3: CAISLAGQELLNTEAFF. The CDR3 region has the DNA TGTGCCATCAGCCTAGCGGGACAGGAACTTTTGAACACTGAAGCTTTCTTT.

CDR3 nucleotide sequence: TGTGCCACCAGTGCCCAAAACACCGGGGAGCTGTTTTTT. Translating gives CATSAQNTGELFF. V is TRBV24-1 and J is TRBJ2-2; D is ambiguous. Between the trimmed V and J ends, which lost 5 bases and 2 bases, there was a span of 5 bases. The CDR3 contains 13 residues. Germline CDR1 KGHDR, CDR2 SFDVKD.

The chain links TRBV7-9 to TRBJ1-4, with 7 bases fitting TRBD1. The length of the CDR3 is 16 residues. The germline V gene has CDR1 SEHNR and CDR2 FQNEAQ (reference sequence). V lost 0 bases and J lost 3; bases outside the gene matches: 4. This CDR3 is CASSLAAGGPNEKLFF. DNA for the CDR3: TGTGCCAGCAGCTTAGCGGCAGGGGGGCCTAATGAAAAACTGTTTTTT.

The chain employs TRBV11-2 and TRBJ1-1; D is unclear. Germline V CDR1 and CDR2: SGHAT, FQNNGV. The CDR3 runs 13 residues. The ends were cut back, 5 bases at V and 6 bases at J, with 13 bases in the middle. The CDR3 region is CASSVGRTSEAFF. The CDR3 nucleotides are TGTGCCAGCAGCGTGGGGAGGACCTCTGAAGCTTTCTTT.

The V call is TRBV7-9, the J call TRBJ1-2; 11 bases align to TRBD1. The CDR3 has 17 amino acids. In germline, CDR1 is SEHNR, CDR2 FQNEAQ (reference sequence). The V gene end was trimmed by 3 bases and the J gene end by 2 bases; junction bases not matched to a gene: 8. The CDR3 coding sequence is TGTGCCAGCAGCTTGTGGGGGACAGGGGGTGTCAACTATGGCTACACCTTC. Amino acids: CASSLWGTGGVNYGYTF.

The chain links TRBV7-9 to TRBJ2-7, with D tentatively TRBD2 (5 bases). This CDR3 spans 12 amino acids. The germline V gene encodes CDR1 SEHNR and CDR2 FQNEAQ (reference sequence). The ends were cut back, 8 bases at V and 5 bases at J, with 13 bases in the middle. The CDR3 DNA follows: TGTGCCAGCTCCGAGGGCCCCAACGAGCAGTACTTC. Translation gives CASSEGPNEQYF.

The chain combines TRBV4-3 with TRBJ1-6; D gene ambiguous. V was shortened by 0 bases and J by 7 bases, with 25 bases between the two germline ends. CDR3 size: 20 residues. Germline lookup yields CDR1 LGHNA and CDR2 YSLEER. Here the CDR3 DNA reads TGCGCCAGCAGCCAAGATTGGAGTAGCGGGCAGCCGCGGGCGAATTCACCCCTCCACTTT. Translating gives CASSQDWSSGQPRANSPLHF.

The rearrangement uses TRBV4-1 and TRBJ2-7; TRBD1 agrees at 8 bases. The junction had 4 bases not matched to a gene; V was cut back by 9 bases and J by 0 bases. This CDR3 is built from 13 residues. The V gene's germline CDR1 is MGHRA and CDR2 YSYEKL. The CDR3 loop reads CASRGQDSYEQYF. The CDR3, as DNA: TGCGCCAGTAGGGGACAGGACTCCTACGAGCAGTACTTC.